The clone carrying this T cell receptor beta chain showed up just a few times. The time point here: sample taken at primary tumor resection. Without sorting, whole RNA was sequenced from tumor, nontumor lung or frozen PBMC. The sample comes from a study of spatial heterogeneity in lung cancer. TCRdb reprocessed the 5' RACE reads via MiXCR and lists one record per CDR3 protein. Of 90,000 to 95,000 distinct CDR3 sequences listed, approximately 12% are singletons. The CDR3 is 14 residues long. The ends were cut back, 0 bases at V and 7 bases at J, with 12 bases in the middle. The germline V gene has CDR1 MNHEY and CDR2 SVGAGI.

This clonotype was obtained from a male donor with early-stage non-small cell lung cancer. Sequenced here: PBMCs, sampled at surgery. This rearrangement joins TRBV6-5 to TRBJ2-5; perhaps D is TRBD1 or TRBD2 (6 bases each). The CDR3 spells CASSYSTQGGTQYF. The CDR3 DNA follows: TGTGCCAGCAGTTACTCGACACAGGGAGGGACCCAGTACTTC.